A single sample is the source of the 25 T cell receptor beta chains below, sequenced in a study of T cells in Graves' hyperthyroidism and ophthalmopathy. Amplification yielded TCR beta CDR3 regions, with RNA transcripts as the source. The study used the HTBI primer set for a first-round RT-PCR of the TCR CDR3. TCRdb used MiXCR to reprocess the multiplex PCR reads, holding one entry per CDR3 protein. The sample consists of over 650,000 distinct CDR3 sequences, approximately 16% of them appearing once. The material sequenced was blood. These receptors all stem from a man aged 18-30 years with Graves' hyperthyroidism.

The chain joins TRBV28 to TRBJ2-5; 9 nucleotides align to TRBD1. This CDR3 has 15 residues. Germline V gene data show CDR1 as MDHEN and CDR2 as SYDVKM. With 11 bases clipped from V and 7 bases from J, the junction kept 17 bases outside the gene matches. This CDR3 is CAGGQGGGGSRTQYF. CDR3 sequence (DNA): TGTGCCGGGGGACAGGGCGGCGGTGGGAGTCGGACCCAGTACTTC. Full variable domain (rest looked up from reference TRBV28 and TRBJ2-5): DVKVTQSSRYLVKRTGEKVFLECVQDMDHENMFWYRQDPGLGLRLIYFSYDVKMKEKGDIPEGYSVSREKKERFSLILESASTNQTSMYLCAGGQGGGGSRTQYFGPGTRLLVL.

This clonotype was seen more than once but under ten times. The chain couples TRBV29-1 to TRBJ1-1, with 9 nucleotides matching TRBD1. With 6 bases clipped from V and 5 bases from J, the junction kept 16 bases outside the gene matches. CDR1 is SQVTM, CDR2 ANQGSEA, per germline. This CDR3 is 16 amino acids long. The CDR3 reads CSVGTGWGMRETEAFF. DNA for the CDR3: TGCAGCGTAGGGACAGGGTGGGGGATGAGAGAAACTGAAGCTTTCTTT.

To note about this clonotype: Just one base apart from a much larger clone, this may be a read error. The V and J genes are TRBV2 and TRBJ2-7; no clear D. The germline V gene encodes CDR1 SNHLY and CDR2 FYNNEI. This CDR3 is built from 12 residues. The CDR3 here is CASSAVGGEQCF. In DNA, the CDR3 is TGTGCCAGCAGTGCGGTAGGTGGCGAGCAGTGCTTC.

The V call is TRBV28, the J call TRBJ2-5; 8 nucleotides agree with TRBD1. Trimming at V came to 5 bases and at J to 5 bases, leaving 10 bases not matched to a gene. The CDR3 covers 15 residues. Looked up from germline, CDR1 is MDHEN and CDR2 is SYDVKM. CDR3 region: CASSLRQGSRETQYF. The CDR3 coding sequence is TGTGCCAGCAGTCTGCGACAGGGGAGTAGGGAGACCCAGTACTTC.

This clonotype has more than one count but fewer than ten. The gene calls are TRBV7-9 and TRBJ1-4, with TRBD1 identical over 7 bases. The germline CDR1 and CDR2 sequences are SEHNR and FQNEAQ (reference sequence). The CDR3 extends over 14 amino acids. The V gene end was trimmed by 1 base and the J gene end by 12 bases; junction bases not matched to a gene: 8. The CDR3 sequence is CASSLGGGARELFF. CDR3 sequence (DNA): TGTGCCAGCAGCTTAGGAGGGGGCGCCAGGGAACTGTTTTTT.

Ten or more counts support this clonotype. The chain links TRBV2 to TRBJ2-3; 10 bases line up with TRBD1. This CDR3 is built from 14 residues. J lost 3 bases, V lost 8 bases, and 5 bases had no gene match. Germline V lookup: CDR1 SNHLY, CDR2 FYNNEI. In nucleotides, the CDR3 is TGTGCCAGCCAACCGGGACAGGGGACAGATACGCAGTATTTT. Protein sequence: CASQPGQGTDTQYF.

This clonotype was recorded a few times. The V and J genes are TRBV6-1 and TRBJ2-7; 8 nucleotides line up with TRBD1. Germline V gives CDR1 MNHNS, CDR2 SASEGT. V gave up 5 bases and J gave up 4 bases; unmatched junction bases: 7. The CDR3 spans 14 residues. The CDR3 bases are TGTGCCAGCAGTAGCAGGGGGCTAGGGTACGAGCAGTACTTC. This gives the protein CASSSRGLGYEQYF.

The rearrangement joins TRBV9 to TRBJ2-3; a possible D gene is TRBD2 (5 bases). Per the germline V gene, CDR1 is SGDLS and CDR2 is YYNGEE. This CDR3 is 15 amino acids long. The V end was cut by 4 bases, the J end by 4 bases, with 16 bases between. CDR3 sequence (DNA): TGTGCCAGCAGCCACCTCGCGGGTCGGTCAGATACGCAGTATTTT. Protein: CASSHLAGRSDTQYF.

The chain links TRBV20-1 to TRBJ2-1, with 7 bases aligning to TRBD2. This CDR3 spans 13 amino acids. The V gene end was trimmed by 2 bases and the J gene end by 9 bases; junction bases not matched to a gene: 7. Germline CDR1 reads DFQATT; CDR2 reads SNEGSKA (reference sequence). CDR3 residues: CSARNAGAREQFF. CDR3 DNA sequence: TGCAGTGCTAGAAATGCGGGAGCCCGTGAGCAGTTCTTC.

This clonotype was seen only a few times. This sequence joins TRBV7-2 and TRBJ2-1, with D perhaps TRBD1 or TRBD2 (5 bases each). The ends were cut back, 1 base at V and 15 bases at J, with 19 bases in the middle. Germline assignment: CDR1 SGHTA and CDR2 FQGNSA. CDR3 size: 14 residues. CDR3 protein: CASSLGGWSGRVFF. The CDR3 DNA is TGTGCCAGCAGCTTAGGGGGGTGGAGTGGCCGGGTGTTCTTC.

This clonotype was seen repeatedly, ten times or more. The CDR3 sequence: CASSGSRGNEQFF. CDR3 bases: TGTGCCAGTAGCGGGTCTCGGGGCAATGAGCAGTTCTTC. The J gene is TRBJ2-1, the V gene TRBV12-3 or TRBV12-4; TRBD2 aligns across 7 bases. CDR3 length: 13 residues. Trimming cost V 9 bases and J 6 bases; bases outside gene matches: 8.

This sequence joins TRBV5-1 and TRBJ2-5, with 8 bases matching TRBD2. CDR3 length equals 16 residues. V lost 4 bases, J lost 2 bases, and 10 bases stayed unmatched. Germline CDR1 SGHRS, CDR2 YFSETQ. As DNA, the CDR3 is TGCGCCAGCAGCCCCGGGACTAGTCTTGGGCAAGAGACCCAGTACTTC. Its protein product is CASSPGTSLGQETQYF.

This clonotype was seen a few times. The V gene is TRBV29-1, the J gene TRBJ2-1; TRBD2 aligns across 14 bases. Per the germline V gene, CDR1 is SQVTM and CDR2 is ANQGSEA. This CDR3 comprises 18 residues. V dropped 0 bases and J dropped 5; count of bases not matched to a gene: 9. CDR3 sequence (DNA): TGCAGCGTTGAAGATTGGGGGACTAGCGGGAGAGGGAACAATGAGCAGTTCTTC. This translates into CSVEDWGTSGRGNNEQFF.

This clonotype was counted at least ten times. The V gene is TRBV18, the J gene TRBJ2-7, with D possibly matching TRBD2 (6 bases). Trimming pared 0 bases from V and 3 bases from J, leaving 12 bases between. Germline CDR1 and CDR2: KGHSH and LQKENI. The CDR3 has 15 residues. CDR3 in amino acids: CASSPPGLGSYEQYF. In DNA form, the CDR3 reads TGTGCCAGCTCACCACCGGGACTGGGAAGCTACGAGCAGTACTTC. Filled out from reference TRBV18 and TRBJ2-7, the complete variable domain reads NAGVMQNPRHLVRRRGQEARLRCSPMKGHSHVYWYRQLPEEGLKFMVYLQKENIIDESGMPKERFSAEFPKEGPSILRIQQVVRGDSAAYFCASSPPGLGSYEQYFGPGTRLTVT.

The J gene is TRBJ1-5, the V gene TRBV28; 7 bases align to TRBD1. There are 14 residues in the CDR3. Germline-derived CDR1 and CDR2 are MDHEN and SYDVKM. CDR3 amino acids: CATQPAGGYQPQHF. The CDR3 DNA sequence: TGTGCTACTCAGCCGGCAGGGGGGTATCAGCCCCAGCATTTT.

The table lists this clonotype with a few counts. The rearrangement links TRBV19 to TRBJ2-7; no clear D gene. The V gene lost 2 bases and the J gene lost 3 bases, with 8 bases spanning the gap. CDR1 is LNHDA and CDR2 is SQIVND in the germline V gene (reference sequence). The CDR3 contains 13 residues. CDR3 amino acids: CASSISYSYEQYF. CDR3 nucleotides: TGTGCCAGTAGTATAAGTTACAGCTACGAGCAGTACTTC. Together with reference TRBV19 and TRBJ2-7, the CDR3 gives the full variable domain: DGGITQSPKYLFRKEGQNVTLSCEQNLNHDAMYWYRQDPGQGLRLIYYSQIVNDFQKGDIAEGYSVSREKKESFPLTVTSAQKNPTAFYLCASSISYSYEQYFGPGTRLTVT.

This clonotype was observed many times. The V and J genes are TRBV7-2 and TRBJ2-5; either TRBD1 or TRBD2 may supply D (6 bases each). Per the germline V gene, CDR1 is SGHTA and CDR2 is FQGNSA. CDR3 length: 17 amino acids. V lost 2 bases, J lost 5 bases, and 21 bases lay in between. The CDR3 protein is CASSLIGGAGVTETQYF. DNA for the CDR3: TGTGCCAGCAGCTTAATCGGAGGGGCAGGGGTGACGGAGACCCAGTACTTC. The variable domain in full, completed from reference TRBV7-2 and TRBJ2-5, reads GAGVSQSPSNKVTEKGKDVELRCDPISGHTALYWYRQSLGQGLEFLIYFQGNSAPDKSGLPSDRFSAERTGGSVSTLTIQRTQQEDSAVYLCASSLIGGAGVTETQYFGPGTRLLVL.

This sequence joins TRBV7-2 and TRBJ1-2; 7 bases are a match to TRBD1. The CDR3 sequence is 15 residues long. The J segment lost 7 bases and the V segment lost 1 base, leaving 9 bases of the junction unmatched. Germline V gene data show CDR1 as SGHTA and CDR2 as FQGNSA. The CDR3 coding sequence is TGTGCCAGCAGCTTAGAGGGGGCGCTCCCCTGTGGCTACACCTTC. This codes for CASSLEGALPCGYTF.

The chain uses TRBV6-2 or TRBV6-3 and TRBJ2-6, with TRBD1 as a possible D gene (6 bases). This CDR3 is 21 amino acids long. V was trimmed by 5 bases and J by 0 bases, leaving 26 bases between them. CDR1 and CDR2 (germline): MNHEY, SVGEGT. This CDR3 reads CASSTNNPRGGFSSGANVLTF. The CDR3 coding sequence is TGTGCCAGCAGTACCAACAACCCCCGAGGGGGTTTCTCCTCTGGGGCCAACGTCCTGACTTTC.

The table lists this clonotype with many counts. V usage is TRBV11-3 and J usage is TRBJ1-2; a weak D match, TRBD1 (6 bases). Trimming took off 5 bases at V and 3 bases at J, with 10 bases between the two ends. Germline loops: CDR1 SGHNT, CDR2 YENEEA. The length of the CDR3 is 13 residues. CDR3 loop: CASSTRTDYGYTF. As DNA, the CDR3 is TGTGCCAGCAGCACCAGGACAGACTATGGCTACACCTTC.

This clonotype was found a few times. The chain employs TRBV29-1 and TRBJ2-3, with D tentatively TRBD1 or TRBD2 (5 bases each). Germline V gene sequence: CDR1 SQVTM, CDR2 ANQGSEA. This CDR3 has 13 residues. V was pared by 5 bases and J by 2 bases, with 11 bases between. The CDR3 loop reads CSVQQDSTDTQYF. In DNA, the CDR3 is TGCAGCGTTCAACAGGACTCCACAGATACGCAGTATTTT.

The V and J genes are TRBV9 and TRBJ1-3, with D perhaps matching TRBD1 (5 bases). The CDR3 contains 15 residues. Germline V gives CDR1 SGDLS, CDR2 YYNGEE. Trimming took 4 bases from V and 0 from J, leaving 11 bases between them. CDR3 residues: CASSPGGSSGNTIYF. DNA of the CDR3: TGTGCCAGCAGCCCCGGGGGGAGCTCTGGAAACACCATATATTTT.

The table lists this clonotype with a few counts. V usage is TRBV4-1 and J usage is TRBJ2-7; TRBD2 agrees at 9 bases. Unmatched junction bases numbered 3, after V lost 0 bases and J lost 0 bases. The length of the CDR3 is 16 residues. Looked up from germline, CDR1 is MGHRA and CDR2 is YSYEKL. This CDR3 reads CASSQEGTSRSYEQYF. CDR3 nucleotide sequence: TGCGCCAGCAGCCAAGAAGGGACTAGCCGCTCCTACGAGCAGTACTTC.

This clonotype was seen only a few times. The chain couples TRBV2 to TRBJ1-5, with D possibly being TRBD1 (5 bases). V was trimmed by 4 bases and J by 7 bases, leaving 14 bases between them. CDR3 size: 14 residues. The germline gives CDR1 SNHLY, CDR2 FYNNEI. In DNA, the CDR3 is TGTGCCAGCAGTGGGGACGGGGGTACCCAGCCCCAGCATTTT. This gives the protein CASSGDGGTQPQHF.

V usage is TRBV4-2 and J usage is TRBJ2-7; 10 bases are shared with TRBD1. After removal of 3 bases from V and 1 base from J, the junction contained 6 bases not matched to a gene. This CDR3 contains 16 residues. Looked up from germline, CDR1 is LGHNA and CDR2 is YNFKEQ. CDR3 coding DNA: TGTGCCAGCAGCCAGTCCCGGGACAGGGGATCCTACGAGCAGTACTTC. Protein product: CASSQSRDRGSYEQYF.